This T cell receptor beta chain was profiled in a study of identical twins listed by TCRdb under 2016. Background for the entire study: TCR alpha and beta repertoires from monozygotic twins, unrelated adults of various ages and cord blood were deep-sequenced to test whether fetal clonotypes persist. Replicate twin experiments were performed at different times using different library preparation protocols to rule out contamination.

Relative to germline, V is missing 4 bases and J is missing 10 bases, with 12 bases of the junction outside any gene match. Measured from the cysteine to the phenylalanine, the CDR3 is 15 residues long. The read is trimmed to its CDR3 DNA, 45 bases read in frame from base 1. This clonotype has only a few counts. What this receptor recognizes is not known. No base qualities exist here, and no much larger clone lies one base off it. Libraries were made using 5' RACE. Sequencer: Illumina HiSeq 2000. Template switching added a universal primer binding site, and the final cDNA carried a unique molecular identifier that allowed TCR cDNA molecules to be counted accurately. Specific primers in the conserved constant-segment region were used to synthesize first-strand cDNA for TCR alpha and beta chains. Each cDNA library was double barcoded, with a SMART-Mk sample barcode plus Illumina barcodes, to control for contamination. TruSeq adapter sequences, together with Illumina sample barcodes, were added in two successive PCR steps. The TCR alpha and beta cDNA libraries were sequenced on the Illumina HiSeq platform using custom primers. On the authors' methods: Raw reads were processed with MiGEC to extract unique molecular identifiers, and MiXCR was used to determine CDR3 positions. Recombination models were inferred per individual with the repgenHMM and IGoR tools using an EM algorithm. Shared clonotypes were analyzed with the tcR package in R, and sharing was normalized by the product of cloneset sizes. To study raw recombination without the effects of thymic and clonal selection, out-of-frame nonproductive sequences were analyzed. The raw public data were reprocessed by TCRdb itself: fastp quality trimming at Q25, MiXCR clonotype calling, in-frame beta chains only. Every CDR3 protein is listed once, alongside the most common genes and DNA of its rows. TCRdb, not the authors, supplied the V and J calls. Recorded for this sample are around 95,000 distinct CDR3 sequences; just under 6% of them occurred a single time. The ten largest make up more than 10% of the sample.

Results the study describes overall, beyond this receptor: The excess sharing between twins in beta out-of-frame sequences was weaker because fewer shared sequences reduced the signal-to-noise ratio. Conclusions relied on cross-sectional statistical analysis, since the same donors could not be followed over many years. In monozygotic twins, out-of-frame TCR alpha sharing was systematically underestimated by recombination models, although the models agreed with sharing between unrelated individuals. Fewer insertions were carried by abundant cord blood beta clonotypes; a weaker similar trend was observed in young adult naive repertoires, while no such trend was observed in memory repertoires. Invariant T cells such as MAIT and iNKT could partly confound zero-insertion analyses, though diverse VJ usage argued against this for most clonotypes. Out-of-frame TCR alpha sequences shared between twins showed an excess of low generation-probability sequences compared with coincidental sharing between unrelated individuals.

Only healthy Caucasian donors were included. Miltenyi CD45RO+ enrichment and human naive T-cell isolation kits were used to isolate memory (CD45RO+) and naive T cells from PBMC. The chain employs TRBV12-3 or TRBV12-4 and TRBJ2-3, and 9 junction bases match TRBD2. The source material was memory T cells sorted from blood. The sample's cell subset or site, from its label and the paper: CD45RO+ enriched T cells. The receptor comes from a woman in her forties or fifties in good health. The nucleotide sequence reads TGTGCCAGCAGTTCTCTAGCGGGGTACGGGGCGCCGCAGTATTTT. It specifies CASSSLAGYGAPQYF.